These 5 T cell receptor beta chains share one sample of origin, sequenced in a study of cytomegalovirus exposure and HLA in healthy donors. The PCR had 60 Vbeta and 13 Jbeta primers. Clones were read by immunoSEQ multiplex PCR, and TCRdb kept only the in-frame ones, dropping some. This sample's table has around 140,000 clones. Sequencing was carried out using PBMCs. These receptor sequences come from a male donor in good health and CMV-seronegative.

This chain links TRBV7-9 with TRBJ2-7; D may be TRBD1 (6 bases). Germline loops: CDR1 SEHNR, CDR2 FQNEAQ (reference sequence). Trimming removed 5 bases at V and 6 bases at J, with 14 bases between. CDR3 length: 13 amino acids. Written as DNA, the CDR3 is TGTGCCAGCAGCCCCGACAGGAGCGGCGAGCAGTACTTC. This gives the protein CASSPDRSGEQYF.

The chain recombines TRBV4-2 with TRBJ2-1, with a tentative D call TRBD1 (5 bases). The ends were cut back, 0 bases at V and 8 bases at J, with 14 bases in the middle. Germline V gives CDR1 LGHNA, CDR2 YNFKEQ. There are 15 residues in the CDR3. CDR3 loop: CASSQDQGFTHEQFF. CDR3 in DNA: TGTGCCAGCAGCCAAGATCAGGGTTTTACCCATGAGCAGTTCTTC.

V gene TRBV7-8 combines with J gene TRBJ2-7; TRBD2 matches at 14 bases. Germline-derived CDR1 and CDR2 are SGHVS and FQNEAQ. V was clipped by 2 bases and J by 4 bases; unmatched bases: 7. This CDR3 comprises 17 residues. This CDR3 reads CASSLRLAGGLEYEQYF. The CDR3 nucleotides read TGTGCCAGCAGCTTAAGACTAGCGGGAGGGCTAGAGTACGAGCAGTACTTC. The full variable domain, completed using reference TRBV7-8 and TRBJ2-7, is GAGVSQSPRYKVAKRGQDVALRCDPISGHVSLFWYQQALGQGPEFLTYFQNEAQLDKSGLPSDRFFAERPEGSVSTLKIQRTQQEDSAVYLCASSLRLAGGLEYEQYFGPGTRLTVT.

V usage is TRBV11-2 and J usage is TRBJ1-6, with D possibly TRBD1 on 6 matching bases. The germline CDR1 and CDR2 sequences are SGHAT and FQNNGV. V was cut by 5 bases and J by 0 bases, with 20 bases left in between. The CDR3 is 19 amino acids. The CDR3 sequence is CASSPIFSGHSSYNSPLHF. The CDR3, as DNA: TGTGCCAGCAGCCCAATTTTTTCGGGACACAGCTCCTATAATTCACCCCTCCACTTT.

The chain employs TRBV7-2 and TRBJ1-1; 8 nucleotides line up with TRBD1. Germline CDR1 and CDR2: SGHTA and FQGNSA. With 5 bases clipped from V and 4 bases from J, the junction kept 6 bases outside the gene matches. The CDR3 loop spans 14 amino acids. CDR3 in DNA: TGTGCCAGCAGCCCTGGCAGGGGGCGCACTGAAGCTTTCTTT. It is translated as CASSPGRGRTEAFF. The variable domain in full, completed from reference TRBV7-2 and TRBJ1-1, reads GAGVSQSPSNKVTEKGKDVELRCDPISGHTALYWYRQSLGQGLEFLIYFQGNSAPDKSGLPSDRFSAERTGGSVSTLTIQRTQQEDSAVYLCASSPGRGRTEAFFGQGTRLTVV.